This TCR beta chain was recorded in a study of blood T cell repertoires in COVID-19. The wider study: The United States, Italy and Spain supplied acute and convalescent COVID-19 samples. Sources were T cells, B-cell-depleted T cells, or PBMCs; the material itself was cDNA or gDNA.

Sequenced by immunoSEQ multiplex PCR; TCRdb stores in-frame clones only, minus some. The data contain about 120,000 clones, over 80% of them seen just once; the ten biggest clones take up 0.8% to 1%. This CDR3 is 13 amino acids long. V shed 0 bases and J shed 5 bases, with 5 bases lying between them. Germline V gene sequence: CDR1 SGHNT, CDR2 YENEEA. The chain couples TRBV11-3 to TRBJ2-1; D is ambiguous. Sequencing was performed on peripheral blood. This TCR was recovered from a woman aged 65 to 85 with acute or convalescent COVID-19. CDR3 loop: CASSLDLDNEQFF. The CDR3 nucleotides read TGTGCCAGCAGCTTAGATCTTGACAATGAGCAGTTCTTC.